The TCR beta chain described here comes from a study of blood T cell repertoires in COVID-19. Original methodology: Cell counts per sample came from amplifying reference gene primers. Produced via immunoSEQ multiplex PCR; TCRdb's table is partial and in-frame only. The V and J calls and clone size are taken from that table; D and trimming were inferred from the DNA. The sample has more than 200,000 clones, nearly 90% seen once. This CDR3 has 12 amino acids. Trimming cost V 2 bases and J 8 bases, with 7 bases left between them. Looked up from germline, CDR1 is SGHTA and CDR2 is FQGNSA. The chain links TRBV7-2 to TRBJ2-1; D not resolved. The TCR sequence derives from a woman aged 40 to 50 who had recovered from COVID-19. Sequencing input: peripheral blood. In DNA, the CDR3 is TGTGCCAGCAGCTTATCTATCCATGAGCAGTTCTTC. Its translation: CASSLSIHEQFF.